This passage covers 14 T cell receptor beta chains from one sample sequenced in a study of technical replicates of blood from a few donors. Method: immunoSEQ multiplex PCR; TCRdb's copy keeps in-frame clones and lacks some. Of under 90,000 clones in the sample, roughly 94% were seen once. Sequenced input: T cells isolated from PBMCs. These receptor sequences come from a human donor in good health.

This chain joins TRBV29-1 and TRBJ2-5; 10 bases map to TRBD2. The CDR3 is 13 residues long. V shed 1 base, J shed 7 bases, and the junction held 3 bases outside the gene matches. CDR1 is SQVTM and CDR2 is ANQGSEA in the germline V gene. In DNA, the CDR3 is TGCAGCGTTGAAGTGGCTAGCGGGAGGACCCAGTACTTC. It translates to CSVEVASGRTQYF.

The J gene is TRBJ2-3, the V gene TRBV6-4; 9 nucleotides match TRBD2. Germline CDR1 MRHNA, CDR2 SNTAGT. CDR3 length: 16 residues. V was pared by 2 bases and J by 4 bases, with 7 bases of the junction left unmatched. The CDR3 loop is CASSDKASGDADTQYF. The DNA of the CDR3 is TGTGCCAGCAGTGACAAGGCTAGCGGGGATGCAGATACGCAGTATTTT.

V usage is TRBV28 and J usage is TRBJ1-2; D call uncertain. The germline V and J ends were trimmed by 7 bases and 12 bases, with 18 bases remaining between them. From germline, CDR1 is MDHEN and CDR2 SYDVKM. The CDR3 is made up of 12 amino acids. As DNA, the CDR3 is TGTGCCAGCAAGTCCCTGTGGGAGGCGGACACCTTC. Translation gives CASKSLWEADTF.

V is TRBV28 and J is TRBJ2-5, with a tentative D call TRBD2 (6 bases). This CDR3 is 14 amino acids long. Between the trimmed V and J ends, which lost 6 bases and 3 bases, there was a span of 14 bases. CDR1 MDHEN and CDR2 SYDVKM come from the germline V gene. The CDR3 loop reads CASREGLSEETQYF. The CDR3 nucleotides read TGTGCCAGCAGGGAAGGACTATCGGAAGAGACCCAGTACTTC.

J is TRBJ1-2 and V is TRBV6-5, with a weak D call TRBD1 (6 bases). Germline V gene sequence: CDR1 MNHEY, CDR2 SVGAGI. The CDR3 contains 14 residues. V was trimmed by 8 bases and J by 0 bases, leaving 13 bases between them. The CDR3 DNA is TGTGCCAGCCAAACGGGGGGCCCTAACTATGGCTACACCTTC. Protein sequence: CASQTGGPNYGYTF.

This rearrangement joins TRBV9 to TRBJ2-1, with 12 bases matching TRBD2. The CDR3 has 18 amino acids. Trimming took 3 bases from V and 6 from J; bases not matched to a gene: 13. Germline loops: CDR1 SGDLS, CDR2 YYNGEE. This CDR3 is CASSANPRTSGTLNEQFF. In nucleotides, the CDR3 is TGTGCCAGCAGCGCAAACCCACGGACTAGCGGGACGCTCAATGAGCAGTTCTTC.

The gene calls are TRBV30 and TRBJ1-2, with no clear D. There are 13 residues in the CDR3. V was cut by 0 bases and J by 8 bases, with 13 bases left in between. CDR1 GTSNPN and CDR2 SVGIG come from the germline V gene (reference sequence). CDR3: CAWSVLRFVGYTF. For the CDR3, the DNA is TGTGCCTGGAGTGTTCTACGGTTTGTCGGCTACACCTTC.

The chain is built from TRBV21-1 and TRBJ1-1; the table's TRBD1 call for D was not verified on the DNA. TRBV21-1 is described as a pseudogene. The CDR3 sequence is 18 residues long. CDR3 DNA: TGTGCCAGCAGCAAAGGAGACCGGGACAGGGGATCGGACACTGAAGCTTTCTTT. This encodes CASSKGDRDRGSDTEAFF.

The genes are TRBV14 and TRBJ2-1, with no clear D. CDR3 size: 17 residues. The V end was cut by 3 bases, the J end by 5 bases, with 20 bases between. Germline assignment: CDR1 SGHDN and CDR2 FVKESK. The CDR3 DNA reads TGTGCCAGCAGCCACCGTTTCGTGCGGCGCGAGAACAATGAGCAGTTCTTC. This sequence encodes CASSHRFVRRENNEQFF.

This clone was detected only once. The chain joins TRBV11-2 to TRBJ1-2; D ambiguous. Deletions cut 1 base from V and 2 bases from J, with 8 bases between. CDR1 SGHAT and CDR2 FQNNGV come from the germline V gene. The CDR3 is 14 residues long. The CDR3 DNA follows: TGTGCCAGCAGCTTAGCCGGCGGAAACTATGGCTACACCTTC. Protein sequence: CASSLAGGNYGYTF. Full variable domain (rest looked up from reference TRBV11-2 and TRBJ1-2): EAGVAQSPRYKIIEKRQSVAFWCNPISGHATLYWYQQILGQGPKLLIQFQNNGVVDDSQLPKDRFSAERLKGVDSTLKIQPAKLEDSAVYLCASSLAGGNYGYTFGSGTRLTVV.

The CDR3 is CASSSTKDGQGLAFVSGELFF. The CDR3 DNA reads TGTGCCAGCAGTTCAACCAAGGACGGACAGGGACTAGCTTTTGTCTCCGGGGAGCTGTTTTTT. This chain links TRBV2 with TRBJ2-2; D might be TRBD2 (9 bases). V lost 5 bases to trimming and J lost 6 bases, with 34 bases between them. CDR3 length: 21 residues. Germline loops: CDR1 SNHLY, CDR2 FYNNEI.

This chain connects TRBV11-2 to TRBJ2-1; 14 nucleotides align to TRBD2. The germline CDR1 and CDR2 sequences are SGHAT and FQNNGV. The CDR3 has 19 residues. The trim removed 4 bases at V and 6 bases at J, leaving 14 bases unmatched. This chain's CDR3 is CASSSVPGLAGARFNEQFF. For the CDR3, the DNA is TGTGCCAGCAGCTCAGTACCGGGACTAGCGGGAGCGAGGTTCAATGAGCAGTTCTTC.

V is TRBV6-5 and J is TRBJ1-2, with a possible D match to TRBD1 (5 bases). Germline V lookup: CDR1 MNHEY, CDR2 SVGAGI. The CDR3 consists of 14 residues. Trimming stripped 6 bases from V and 2 bases from J, with 13 bases between. CDR3 nucleotide sequence: TGTGCCAGCAGGGGCGCGGGGGGGAACTATGGCTACACCTTC. Its translation: CASRGAGGNYGYTF.

This clone showed up just once. The J gene is TRBJ2-3, the V gene TRBV4-2; TRBD2 is a possible D gene (6 bases). From germline, CDR1 is LGHNA and CDR2 YNFKEQ. The V gene lost 4 bases and the J gene lost 6 bases, with 17 bases spanning the gap. The CDR3 totals 15 residues. CDR3 region: CASSRRTASGDTQYF. The CDR3 nucleotides are TGTGCCAGCAGCCGAAGGACCGCAAGCGGGGATACGCAGTATTTT.